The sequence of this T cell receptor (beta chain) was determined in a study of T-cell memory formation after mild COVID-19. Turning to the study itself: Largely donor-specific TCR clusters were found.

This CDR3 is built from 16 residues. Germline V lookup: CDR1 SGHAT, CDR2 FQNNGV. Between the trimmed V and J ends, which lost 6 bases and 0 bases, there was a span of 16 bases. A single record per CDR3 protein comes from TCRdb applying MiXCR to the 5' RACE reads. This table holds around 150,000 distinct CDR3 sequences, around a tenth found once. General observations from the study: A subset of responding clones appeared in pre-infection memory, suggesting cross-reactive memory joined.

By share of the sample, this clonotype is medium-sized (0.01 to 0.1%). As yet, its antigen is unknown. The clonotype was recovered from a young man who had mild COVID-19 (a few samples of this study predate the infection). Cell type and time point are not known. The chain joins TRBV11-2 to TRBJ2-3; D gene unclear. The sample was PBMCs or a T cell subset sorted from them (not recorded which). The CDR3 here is CASRYTGRTSTDTQYF. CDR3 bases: TGTGCCAGCAGGTATACGGGCAGGACCAGCACAGATACGCAGTATTTT.